This T cell receptor (beta chain) comes out of a study of T cell repertoires in cytomegalovirus infection (dated by TCRdb to about 2019). For the wider study: The peptide stimulations were aimed at well-studied HLA-B-restricted epitopes as well as recently identified HLA-C-restricted CMV epitopes, whose presentation resists viral immunomodulation. Donor HLA type was relevant to the analysis, as public TCR beta signatures indicated carriage of CMV infection together with the matching HLA type.

Sequencing was performed on an Illumina HiSeq 1500. TCRdb reworked the public reads: Q25 trimming with fastp, MiXCR clone assembly, productive beta chains retained. Here each entry gathers all rows of one CDR3 protein and keeps the most common genes and DNA. In all, the sample holds fewer than 950,000 distinct CDR3 sequences, and 30% to 35% of those were seen once. The ten top clones hold around 12% of the sample. CDR1 and CDR2 are read off the germline V gene as SGHVS and FQNEAQ. Including cysteine and phenylalanine, the CDR3 has 17 amino acids. Solely the CDR3 DNA is kept, with 51 bases framed from the first base. Relative to germline, V is 3 bases shorter and J is 0 bases shorter, with 15 bases between their ends. The investigation overall reported the following: In both this cohort and an independent cohort of 350 to 400 donors, the cumulative frequency of public TCR beta family members distinguished carriers of CMV infection plus the relevant HLA type. The ex vivo response was dominated by HLA-C-restricted CMV-specific TCR beta clonotypes, and the single most frequent clonotype in two of eight donors was supplied by these HLA-C-restricted clonotypes.

Taken with the paper, the label for treatment or condition translates to: in vitro stimulation with specific CMV peptide epitopes to enrich CMV-specific T cells. This clonotype was seen ten or more times. Which antigen it targets is not known. Base qualities were left out, and no much larger clone turns up one base away. Sequences were derived from cultured CD8+ T cells from PBMCs, sampled from culture after CMV antigen stimulation. The receptor comes from a human donor in good health (CMV status not recorded). Some clones in this sample may be carry-over from other donors' samples. The chain links TRBV7-8 with TRBJ1-5; 5 matching bases give a weak D call of TRBD1. Here is the DNA: TGTGCCAGCAGCTTCCCGAAAGGGGAACATAGCAATCAGCCCCAGCATTTT. It encodes CASSFPKGEHSNQPQHF.